The 6 T cell receptor beta chains presented below share a single source sample, sequenced in a study of T cell repertoires in cytomegalovirus infection. TCRdb called the reads again in MiXCR, with one record for every CDR3 protein. The repertoire has over 250,000 distinct CDR3 sequences, 20% to 25% of them found once; the top ten carry roughly a fifth. The antigens of these receptors remain unknown. The sequenced sample was cultured PBMCs, obtained from culture after CMV antigen stimulation. These receptors all stem from a human donor in good health (CMV status not recorded). Some clones in this sample may be carry-over from other donors' samples.

This chain links TRBV7-4 with TRBJ2-7; D is undetermined. V shed 1 base and J shed 3 bases, with 13 bases lying between them. CDR3 size: 15 residues. Germline V CDR1 and CDR2: SGHVT, SQSDAQ. DNA for the CDR3: TGTGCCAGCAGCTTAGTCTTTCGATCCGACTACGAGCAGTACGTC. The encoded protein is CASSLVFRSDYEQYV.

This clonotype was detected ten times or more. The chain has TRBV7-2 and TRBJ2-1; 12 nucleotides agree with TRBD2. J lost 10 bases, V lost 1 base, and 2 bases had no gene match. CDR1 is SGHTA, CDR2 FQGNSA, per germline. This CDR3 has 14 amino acids. CDR3 coding DNA: TGTGCCAGCAGCTTAGGTCTAGCGGGAGGGGAGCAGTTCTTC. This codes for CASSLGLAGGEQFF.

The genes are TRBV9 and TRBJ2-1; 7 bases agree with TRBD1. CDR3 length: 14 amino acids. The junction had 5 bases not matched to a gene; V was cut back by 1 base and J by 7 bases. CDR1 is SGDLS, CDR2 YYNGEE, per germline. In DNA form, the CDR3 reads TGTGCCAGCAGCGTACGTCAGGGGGTAAATGAGCAGTTCTTC. This translates into CASSVRQGVNEQFF.

This clonotype was seen a handful of times. The chain carries TRBV7-9 and TRBJ2-5; no reliable D call. The CDR3 is 12 amino acids. Trimming pared 2 bases from V and 4 bases from J, leaving 5 bases between. Per the germline V gene, CDR1 is SEHNR and CDR2 is FQNEAQ (reference sequence). The CDR3 bases are TGTGCCAGCAGCTTAAGCCCAGAGACCCAGTACTTC. This codes for CASSLSPETQYF.

The chain employs TRBV25-1 and TRBJ1-1; weak D call: TRBD1 (6 bases). Germline CDR1 reads MGHDK; CDR2 reads SYGVNS. CDR3 length: 14 amino acids. V lost 4 bases and J 8 bases, leaving 17 bases between the germline ends. CDR3 sequence reads: CASSASGQLHEAFF. In DNA, the CDR3 is TGTGCCAGCAGTGCCTCGGGACAACTCCACGAAGCTTTCTTT.

This sequence joins TRBV4-1 and TRBJ2-1; no definite D call. The V gene's germline CDR1 is MGHRA and CDR2 YSYEKL. The CDR3 covers 14 residues. The CDR3 reads CGRKKQFVGNEQFF. CDR3 DNA: TGCGGCAGAAAGAAACAGTTCGTGGGAAATGAGCAGTTCTTC.